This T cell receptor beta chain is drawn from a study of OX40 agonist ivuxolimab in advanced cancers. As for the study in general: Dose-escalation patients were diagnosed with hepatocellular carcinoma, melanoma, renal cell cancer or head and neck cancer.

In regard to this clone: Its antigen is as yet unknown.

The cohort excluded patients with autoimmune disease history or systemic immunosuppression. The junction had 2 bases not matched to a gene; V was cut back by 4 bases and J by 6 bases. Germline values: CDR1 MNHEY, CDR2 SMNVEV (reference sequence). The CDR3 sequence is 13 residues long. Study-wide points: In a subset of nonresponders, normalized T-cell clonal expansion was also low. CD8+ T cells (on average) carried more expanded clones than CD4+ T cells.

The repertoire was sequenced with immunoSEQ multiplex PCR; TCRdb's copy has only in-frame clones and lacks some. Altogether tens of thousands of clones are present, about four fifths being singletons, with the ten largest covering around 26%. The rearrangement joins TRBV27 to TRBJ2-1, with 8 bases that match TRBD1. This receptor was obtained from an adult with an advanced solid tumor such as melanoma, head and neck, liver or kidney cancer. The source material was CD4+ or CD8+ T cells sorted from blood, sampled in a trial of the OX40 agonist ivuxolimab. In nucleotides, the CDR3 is TGTGCCAGCAGTTCCAGGGGGCCCAATGAGCAGTTCTTC. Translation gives CASSSRGPNEQFF.